This T cell receptor (beta chain) was identified during a study of cytomegalovirus exposure and HLA in healthy donors. Germline V gives CDR1 SGHRS, CDR2 YFSETQ. Trimming took off 3 bases at V and 4 bases at J, with 17 bases between the two ends. This CDR3 has 16 amino acids. Use of 60 Vbeta and 13 Jbeta primers characterized the PCR. Using immunoSEQ multiplex PCR, the repertoire was profiled, and TCRdb retains in-frame clones only, with some absent. The data show about 150,000 clones, roughly 8.8% seen once. V gene TRBV5-1 combines with J gene TRBJ2-1; possible D gene TRBD1, 6 bases. Sequencing used PBMCs. The sequence came from a woman aged 40 to 50 in good health and CMV-seropositive. The chain's CDR3 is CASSSRTAGTYNEQFF. The DNA of the CDR3 is TGCGCCAGCAGCTCGCGGACAGCTGGGACGTACAATGAGCAGTTCTTC.